This TCR beta chain was identified in a study of cytomegalovirus exposure and HLA in healthy donors. Study outcomes and limitations: A few of the chains that were CMV-associated were confirmed in vitro to be specific for CMV antigens. It was in a later analysis that TCR association rates were seen to vary by HLA locus, highest for DRB1 and lowest for HLA-C. A later analysis linked more than 15,000 TCR beta sequences to HLA alleles at 0.05 false discovery rate.

In regard to this clone: The antigen remains undetermined.

Germline values: CDR1 SEHNR, CDR2 FQNEAQ (reference sequence). CDR3 length: 16 residues. Trimming stripped 4 bases from V and 4 bases from J, with 19 bases between. Donors sampled were nominally healthy, though unrecorded immune exposures were likely. PCR employed 60 Vbeta and 13 Jbeta primers. Profiling relied on immunoSEQ multiplex PCR, and the TCRdb table lists in-frame clones only, not all of them. Found here are some 130,000 clones; the top ten clones hold over 1.5%. The V call is TRBV7-9, the J call TRBJ1-1; D gene unclear. This TCR came from a woman aged 40 to 50 in good health and CMV-seropositive. What was sequenced was PBMCs. The CDR3 DNA sequence: TGTGCCAGCAGCTCTCAACTGGAGGGCTGGGGCACTGAAGCTTTCTTT. Translated: CASSSQLEGWGTEAFF.